This T cell receptor (beta chain) was sequenced for a study of siplizumab effects on memory and regulatory T cells. Study-level points and caveats: Controls had 26.9% Treg-derived mappable alloreactive CD4+ clones on average, versus less than 70% with siplizumab.

Coculturing at 37°C lasted roughly 6 days for the mixed lymphocyte reaction cells. This clone is medium-sized within its sample. Its specificity is not known. Data came from immunoSEQ multiplex PCR; TCRdb stores just in-frame clones and leaves some out. Of some 5,000 clones listed, about 46% are singletons. Losses at the gene ends were 6 bases for V and 2 bases for J; bases not matched to a gene: 4. CDR1 MNHEY and CDR2 SVGAGI come from the germline V gene. The CDR3 contains 15 residues. Specimen: CFSE-low (dividing) CD8+ T cells sorted from an allogeneic mixed lymphocyte reaction. This chain uses TRBV6-5 with TRBJ2-7, with 13 bases fitting TRBD2. This clonotype was obtained from a human donor in good health; the cells came from an allogeneic mixed lymphocyte reaction. Some clones in this sample may be carry-over from other donors' samples. This CDR3 is CASSILAGGPYEQYF. The CDR3 coding sequence is TGTGCCAGCAGCATACTAGCGGGAGGGCCCTACGAGCAGTACTTC.